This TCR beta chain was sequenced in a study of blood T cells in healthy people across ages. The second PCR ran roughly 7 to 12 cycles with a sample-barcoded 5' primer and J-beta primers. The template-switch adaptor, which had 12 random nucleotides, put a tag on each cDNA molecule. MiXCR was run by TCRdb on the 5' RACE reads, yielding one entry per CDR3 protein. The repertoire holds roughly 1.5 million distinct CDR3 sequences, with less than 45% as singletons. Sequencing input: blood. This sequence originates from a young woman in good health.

The CDR3 DNA reads TGTGCCAGCAGCAAGGGACACCCGAACTATGGCTACACCTTC. Amino acid sequence: CASSKGHPNYGYTF. V is TRBV7-6 and J is TRBJ1-2, with a tentative D call TRBD1 (6 bases). Trimming stripped 5 bases from V and 2 bases from J, with 12 bases between. The CDR3 length is 14 residues. CDR1 is SGHVS, CDR2 FNYEAQ, per germline.